The rows below give T cell receptor beta chains drawn from one sample of a study of blood T cell repertoires in COVID-19. TCRdb's table, derived via immunoSEQ multiplex PCR, lists solely in-frame clones and lacks some. The data contain 97,000 or so clones, around 81% of them seen just once; the ten biggest clones take up 3.5% to 5%. Sequenced material: peripheral blood. The source of these receptors is a man aged 55 to 70 with acute or convalescent COVID-19. The CDR3 runs from the conserved cysteine through the conserved F or W. The D gene is left open where the match is weak. Clone sizes are given selectively: once, few, many, or a class where the clone is expanded.

>14|-|TRBV6-5|-|TRBJ1-2
TGTGCCAGCAGCAGGGTAAAGGGGGTCTATGGCTACACCTTC
CASSRVKGVYGYTF
>15|TRBD2|TRBV6-1|-|TRBJ2-5
TGTGCCAGCAGTGAAGCGGCTAGCGGCCAAGAGACCCAGTACTTC
CASSEAASGQETQYF
>14|-|TRBV24-1|-|TRBJ2-5
TGTGCCACCAGTGATGCACAGGTCGGAGAGACCCAGTACTTC
CATSDAQVGETQYF
>16|-|TRBV4-2|-|TRBJ1-1
TGTGCCAGCAAAGTAGGACCGGGACTCCCGAACACTGAAGCTTTCTTT
CASKVGPGLPNTEAFF
>13|TRBD1|TRBV30|few|TRBJ1-5
TGTGCCTGGAGTGTGACAGGGGATCAGCCCCAGCATTTT
CAWSVTGDQPQHF
>17|-|TRBV10-3|-|TRBJ2-1
TGTGCCATCAGCGACCCCGGGGGAAGGACCCCGTACAATGAGCAGTTCTTC
CAISDPGGRTPYNEQFF
>15|TRBD1|TRBV3-1/TRBV3-2|-|TRBJ1-1
TGTGCCAGCAGCCACACAGGGGGCAGTGTTACTGAAGCTTTCTTT
CASSHTGGSVTEAFF
>14|-|TRBV7-9|-|TRBJ2-3
TGTGCCAGCAGCTTCAGGGGAGGGGCAGATACGCAGTATTTT
CASSFRGGADTQYF
>12|-|TRBV24-1|-|TRBJ1-5
TGTGCCACCAGTGAATCTGATCAGCCCCAGCATTTT
CATSESDQPQHF
>17|-|TRBV6-2/TRBV6-3|-|TRBJ1-5
TGTGCCAGCAGTAAACTTGGGGGCGTCTTTAGCAATCAGCCCCAGCATTTT
CASSKLGGVFSNQPQHF
>14|TRBD1|TRBV30|-|TRBJ2-1
TGTGCCTGGTCCTCCGGGACAGGGATGAATGAGCAGTTCTTC
CAWSSGTGMNEQFF
>16|TRBD1|TRBV11-3|-|TRBJ2-1
TGTGCCAGCAGCCGGGCAGGGGGAGCATCCTACAATGAGCAGTTCTTC
CASSRAGGASYNEQFF
>14|-|TRBV18|-|TRBJ2-5
TGTGCCAGCTCACTCTACCGGTACGGGGAGACCCAGTACTTC
CASSLYRYGETQYF
>14|TRBD1|TRBV18|-|TRBJ1-5
TGTGCCAGCTCACCGACAGGGCCGAATCAGCCCCAGCATTTT
CASSPTGPNQPQHF
>11|-|TRBV6-5|-|TRBJ2-5
TGTGCCAGCAGGCAGGGGGAGACCCAGTACTTC
CASRQGETQYF
>14|-|TRBV5-6|few|TRBJ1-1
TGTGCCAGCACCCCGGGGGGCCCGAACACTGAAGCTTTCTTT
CASTPGGPNTEAFF
>13|TRBD1|TRBV6-4|-|TRBJ2-2
TGTGCCAGCAGGAAGGACAGGGACGGGGAGCTGTTTTTT
CASRKDRDGELFF
>12|-|TRBV12-3/TRBV12-4|few|TRBJ1-3
TGTGCCAGCAGTTTGCGGGGCCACACCATATATTTT
CASSLRGHTIYF
>18|-|TRBV18|once|TRBJ1-1
TGTGCCAGCTCACCATTAGTTAAGGTTCAGGGAAGGGACACTGAAGCTTTCTTT
CASSPLVKVQGRDTEAFF
>15|-|TRBV7-2|-|TRBJ1-1
TGTGCCAGCACCGAAACGTTAATCGGGAACACTGAAGCTTTCTTT
CASTETLIGNTEAFF
>18|-|TRBV7-9|-|TRBJ2-1
TGTGCCAGCAGAGCCTGGGGTCCGAGCGGGCCTTCCTACAATGAGCAGTTCTTC
CASRAWGPSGPSYNEQFF
>14|-|TRBV6-5|-|TRBJ1-5
TGTGCCAGCACCTTAGATGGAGTTCGGCAGCCCCAGCATTTT
CASTLDGVRQPQHF
>12|-|TRBV20-1|-|TRBJ1-2
TGCAGTGCTAGTGACAGAAACTATGGCTACACCTTC
CSASDRNYGYTF
>14|TRBD1|TRBV19|-|TRBJ1-2
TGTGCCAGTAGCCAGACAGGGTTCGACTATGGCTACACCTTC
CASSQTGFDYGYTF
>13|TRBD1|TRBV30|-|TRBJ1-1
TGTGCCTGGACCCGACAGGGTTCAATTGAAGCTTTCTTT
CAWTRQGSIEAFF
>13|-|TRBV11-2|-|TRBJ1-3
TGTGCCAGCAGCTTAGGGCAATCAAACACCATATATTTT
CASSLGQSNTIYF
>16|-|TRBV2|-|TRBJ1-2
TGTGCCAGCGTCAGGGGATCAAGGGGGTATGACTATGGCTACACCTTC
CASVRGSRGYDYGYTF
>14|TRBD1|TRBV6-5|-|TRBJ1-5
TGTGCCAGCAGTTGGACAGGGACCAGTCAGCCCCAGCATTTT
CASSWTGTSQPQHF
>13|-|TRBV29-1|-|TRBJ1-5
TGCAGCGTTGGGAGGGGACTCAATCAGCCCCAGCATTTT
CSVGRGLNQPQHF
>14|-|TRBV15|-|TRBJ1-4
TGTGCCACCAGCAGAGGATCCCCGGGGGAAAAACTGTTTTTT
CATSRGSPGEKLFF
>12|-|TRBV19|-|TRBJ1-1
TGTGCCAGTAGTACCAGAACCGGGACAACTTTCTTT
CASSTRTGTTFF
>14|TRBD1|TRBV9|-|TRBJ1-2
TGTGCCAGCAGCGACGGACAGGGGAACTATGGCTACACCTTC
CASSDGQGNYGYTF
>15|-|TRBV18|-|TRBJ2-2
TGTGCCAGCTCACCCCCGACAGGGAACACCGGGGAGCTGTTTTTT
CASSPPTGNTGELFF
>15|-|TRBV7-9|-|TRBJ2-3
TGTGCCAGCAGCTTAGGTTGGGCGGGAACAGATACGCAGTATTTT
CASSLGWAGTDTQYF
>15|-|TRBV5-5|-|TRBJ2-6
TGTGCCAGCAGGGGACAAGCTCTTGGGGCCAACGTCCTGACTTTC
CASRGQALGANVLTF
>13|-|TRBV7-2|-|TRBJ1-1
TGTGCCAGCAGGAGAGGAGGGGACACTGAAGCTTTCTTT
CASRRGGDTEAFF
>13|-|TRBV12-3/TRBV12-4|-|TRBJ2-1
TGTGCCAGCAGTTTTCCAAACGGGAATGAGCAGTTCTTC
CASSFPNGNEQFF
>15|TRBD2|TRBV5-1|-|TRBJ2-1
TGCGCCAGCAGCTTGCGTGGCGGGGGTTACAATGAGCAGTTCTTC
CASSLRGGGYNEQFF
>16|TRBD2|TRBV4-3|once|TRBJ2-1
TGCGCCAGCAGCCTCGCGGCTAGCGGACCATACAATGAGCAGTTCTTC
CASSLAASGPYNEQFF
>15|-|TRBV10-2|once|TRBJ2-6
TGCGCCAGCAGTGAAAGAAGGAGTGGGGCCAACGTCCTGACTTTC
CASSERRSGANVLTF
>16|TRBD1|TRBV10-2|-|TRBJ1-2
TGCGCCAGCAGTGAGTCGCCACAGGGGGCCTCCTATGGCTACACCTTC
CASSESPQGASYGYTF
>13|TRBD1|TRBV29-1|-|TRBJ2-7
TGCAGCGTTGAGGATGACAGGGCCTACGAGCAGTACTTC
CSVEDDRAYEQYF
>18|TRBD1|TRBV5-1|-|TRBJ1-1
TGCGCCAGCAGCTTACTTCCCGGGACAGGCACCTTGAACACTGAAGCTTTCTTT
CASSLLPGTGTLNTEAFF
>13|TRBD1|TRBV2|-|TRBJ2-7
TGTGCCAGCGGCAACAGGGGCAGTGGCGAGCAGTACTTC
CASGNRGSGEQYF
>15|-|TRBV18|-|TRBJ1-5
TGTGCCAGCTCACCGGGATGGGGGCGAGATCAGCCCCAGCATTTT
CASSPGWGRDQPQHF
>15|-|TRBV19|-|TRBJ1-1
TGTGCCAGCAGCGCCCAGGGGCCACCGAACACTGAAGCTTTCTTT
CASSAQGPPNTEAFF
>14|TRBD2|TRBV4-3|once|TRBJ2-1
TGCGCCAGCAGCCAAGGGCTAGCGGCCAATGAGCAGTTCTTC
CASSQGLAANEQFF
>16|TRBD2|TRBV7-9|-|TRBJ2-5
TGTGCCAGCAGCTTATGGCGGGAGATTCCCCAGGAGACCCAGTACTTC
CASSLWREIPQETQYF
>17|-|TRBV16|-|TRBJ2-2
TGTGCCAGCAGCCAATTAATCAGTCCGTTGAACACCGGGGAGCTGTTTTTT
CASSQLISPLNTGELFF
>15|TRBD2|TRBV19|-|TRBJ2-5
TGTGCCAGTAGTATATGGAATAGCGGGAGTGAGACCCAGTACTTC
CASSIWNSGSETQYF